This is a list of T cell receptor beta chains from one sample in a study of blood T cells in healthy people across ages. TCRdb analysed the 5' RACE reads with MiXCR anew, one entry per CDR3 protein. The sample holds fewer than 800,000 distinct CDR3 sequences, 20% to 30% seen once. The same sample was also used in a study of T cells of mothers and their children.

Specimen: blood. The receptor source for this set is a boy younger than 18 in good health. CDR3s include the opening cysteine and the closing phenylalanine or tryptophan. The D gene is left open where the match is weak.

cdr3_aa | j_call | v_call | d_call
CASSRGYPNTEAFF | TRBJ1-1 | TRBV2 | .
CASGLVGKSDRAYQPQHF | TRBJ1-5 | TRBV12-5 | TRBD1
CASSSDRRSYTQYF | TRBJ2-3 | TRBV7-2 | TRBD1
CSARPQGGDEKLFF | TRBJ1-4 | TRBV20-1 | TRBD1
CASSTRAAFENEQFF | . | TRBV28 | .
CASSQGGTYGYTF | TRBJ1-2 | TRBV3-1 | TRBD1
CASSQDGGGAANEKLFF | TRBJ1-4 | TRBV4-3 | .
CASSYANTEAFF | TRBJ1-1 | TRBV6-2/TRBV6-3 | .
CASSSSLRVPDGYTF | TRBJ1-2 | TRBV12-3/TRBV12-4 | .
CASSQDLLNSAYEQYF | TRBJ2-7 | TRBV4-3 | .